This T cell receptor beta chain is from a study of blood T cell repertoires in COVID-19. Concerning this clone: The junction differs from germline at one of its ends, possibly a read error.

Germline CDR1 MNHNS, CDR2 SASEGT. CDR3 length: 10 amino acids. This table comes from immunoSEQ multiplex PCR, and its TCRdb copy is limited to in-frame clones, with some not included. The sample contains around 110,000 clones, roughly 85% of which appear only once. This clonotype was sampled from a middle-aged man with acute or convalescent COVID-19. Sequencing was performed on peripheral blood. The chain combines TRBV6-1 with TRBJ1-2, with D tentatively TRBD1 (6 bases). In nucleotides, the CDR3 is TGTGCCAGCAGTGAAGAGGGGGACGCCTTC. Translated, it gives CASSEEGDAF.